The T cell receptor beta chain under discussion was sequenced for a study of tumor-infiltrating lymphocytes in localized non-small cell lung cancer. Findings and limits, study-wide: T-cell fraction did not differ between immunotypes IM1 and IM2. Tumor T-cell fraction from TCR sequencing was not associated with recurrence-free survival (p = 0.61). Higher tumor T cell infiltration than in uninvolved lung was supported by TCRbeta sequencing. Available tissue quantity limited TCR sequencing to a patient subset.

The V end was cut by 9 bases, the J end by 11 bases, with 14 bases between. The CDR3 loop spans 11 amino acids. Looked up from germline, CDR1 is MNHNS and CDR2 is SASEGT. This clone was recorded a few times. What it recognizes is unknown. Produced via immunoSEQ multiplex PCR; TCRdb's table is partial and in-frame only. The sample yields around 18,000 clones, over 35% seen once. The source material was lung tumor tissue. The origin of this receptor is a human donor with non-small cell lung cancer. The gene calls are TRBV6-1 and TRBJ1-5, with unresolved D. CDR3 residues: CASSPGLTQHF. The CDR3 DNA follows: TGTGCCAGTTCGCCGGGCCTCACCCAGCATTTT.